This TCR beta chain was sequenced during a study of blood T cell repertoires in COVID-19. As for the study in general: Some COVID-19 samples were acute and others convalescent; all came from the United States, Italy and Spain. PBMCs, B-cell-depleted T cells, or T cells provided the cDNA or gDNA that made up the material.

The junction had 6 bases not matched to a gene; V was cut back by 3 bases and J by 5 bases. This CDR3 contains 18 residues. CDR1 is SGHTA and CDR2 is FQGNSA in the germline V gene. In the original analysis: Amplification from reference gene primers served as the basis for estimated nucleated cell counts. Profiling relied on immunoSEQ multiplex PCR, and the TCRdb table lists in-frame clones only, not all of them. The V and J calls and the clone size are those of that table, but D and trimming were determined from the DNA. Among 150,000 to 200,000 clones listed, roughly 85% were seen once. The sequence was collected from a human donor with acute or convalescent COVID-19. The donor label of this sample is uncertain. The chain carries TRBV7-2 and TRBJ2-2; 16 positions match TRBD2. Sample: peripheral blood. This chain's CDR3 is CASSFTGTSGGVTGELFF. In DNA form, the CDR3 reads TGTGCCAGCAGCTTTACCGGGACTAGCGGGGGGGTAACCGGGGAGCTGTTTTTT.